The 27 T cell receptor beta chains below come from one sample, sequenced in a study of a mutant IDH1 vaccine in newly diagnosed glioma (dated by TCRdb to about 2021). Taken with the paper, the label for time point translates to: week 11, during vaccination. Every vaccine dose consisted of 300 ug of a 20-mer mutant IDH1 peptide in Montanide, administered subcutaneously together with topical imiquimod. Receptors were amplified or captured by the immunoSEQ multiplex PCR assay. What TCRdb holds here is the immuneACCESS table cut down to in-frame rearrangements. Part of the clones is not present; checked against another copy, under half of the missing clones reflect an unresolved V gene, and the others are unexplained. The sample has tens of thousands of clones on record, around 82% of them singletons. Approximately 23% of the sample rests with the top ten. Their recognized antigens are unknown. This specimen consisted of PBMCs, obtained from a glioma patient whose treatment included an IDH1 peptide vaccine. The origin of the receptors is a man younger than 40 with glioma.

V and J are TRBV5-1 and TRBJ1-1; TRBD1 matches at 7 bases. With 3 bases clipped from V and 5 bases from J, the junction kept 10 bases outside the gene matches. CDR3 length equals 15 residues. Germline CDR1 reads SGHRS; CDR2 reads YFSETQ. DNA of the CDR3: TGCGCCAGCAGCTCTCTGCGGACAGGCCAGACTGAAGCTTTCTTT. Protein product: CASSSLRTGQTEAFF. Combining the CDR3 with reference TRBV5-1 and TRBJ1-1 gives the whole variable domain KAGVTQTPRYLIKTRGQQVTLSCSPISGHRSVSWYQQTPGQGLQFLFEYFSETQRNKGNFPGRFSGRQFSNSRSEMNVSTLELGDSALYLCASSSLRTGQTEAFFGQGTRLTVV.

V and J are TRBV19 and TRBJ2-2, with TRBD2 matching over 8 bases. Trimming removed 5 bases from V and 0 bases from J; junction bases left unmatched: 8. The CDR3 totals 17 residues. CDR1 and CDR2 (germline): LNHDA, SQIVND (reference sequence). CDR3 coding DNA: TGTGCCAGTAGTTACCCAGCGGGAGTTTCGAACACCGGGGAGCTGTTTTTT. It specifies CASSYPAGVSNTGELFF.

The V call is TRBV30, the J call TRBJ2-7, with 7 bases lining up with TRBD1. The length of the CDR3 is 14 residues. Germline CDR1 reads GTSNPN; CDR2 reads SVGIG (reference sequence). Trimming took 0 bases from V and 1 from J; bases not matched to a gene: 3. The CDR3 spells CAWSVAGGSYEQYF. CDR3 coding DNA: TGTGCCTGGAGTGTGGCAGGGGGTTCCTACGAGCAGTACTTC.

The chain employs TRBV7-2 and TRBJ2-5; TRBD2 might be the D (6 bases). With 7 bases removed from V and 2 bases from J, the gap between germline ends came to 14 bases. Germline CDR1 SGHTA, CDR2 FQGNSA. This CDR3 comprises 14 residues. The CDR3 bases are TGTGCCAGCAAAAGGGGCGGGGTACAAGAGACCCAGTACTTC. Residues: CASKRGGVQETQYF. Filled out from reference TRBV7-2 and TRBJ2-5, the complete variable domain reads GAGVSQSPSNKVTEKGKDVELRCDPISGHTALYWYRQSLGQGLEFLIYFQGNSAPDKSGLPSDRFSAERTGGSVSTLTIQRTQQEDSAVYLCASKRGGVQETQYFGPGTRLLVL.

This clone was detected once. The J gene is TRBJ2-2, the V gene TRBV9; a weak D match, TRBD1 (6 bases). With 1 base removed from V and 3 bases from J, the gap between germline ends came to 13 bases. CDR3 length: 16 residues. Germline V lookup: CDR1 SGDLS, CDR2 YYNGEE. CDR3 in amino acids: CASSVFSGDDTGELFF. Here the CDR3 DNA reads TGTGCCAGCAGCGTATTTTCAGGGGACGACACCGGGGAGCTGTTTTTT.

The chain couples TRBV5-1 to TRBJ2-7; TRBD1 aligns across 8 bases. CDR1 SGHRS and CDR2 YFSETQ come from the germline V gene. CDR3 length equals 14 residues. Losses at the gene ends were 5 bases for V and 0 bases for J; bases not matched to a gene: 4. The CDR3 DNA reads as TGCGCCAGCAGAGGGACAGGTAACTCCTACGAGCAGTACTTC. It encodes CASRGTGNSYEQYF. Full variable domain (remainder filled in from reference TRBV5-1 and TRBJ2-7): KAGVTQTPRYLIKTRGQQVTLSCSPISGHRSVSWYQQTPGQGLQFLFEYFSETQRNKGNFPGRFSGRQFSNSRSEMNVSTLELGDSALYLCASRGTGNSYEQYFGPGTRLTVT.

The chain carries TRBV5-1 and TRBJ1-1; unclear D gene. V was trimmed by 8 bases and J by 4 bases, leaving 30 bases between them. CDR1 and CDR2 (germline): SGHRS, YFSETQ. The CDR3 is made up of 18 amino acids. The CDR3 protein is CARTKRGQRPHDATEAFF. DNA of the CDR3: TGCGCCAGGACCAAAAGAGGGCAAAGGCCCCACGACGCCACTGAAGCTTTCTTT.

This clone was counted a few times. DNA for the CDR3: TGTGCCAGCAGTGTCAGTCATGGTACTGAAGCTTTCTTT. This codes for CASSVSHGTEAFF. This chain uses TRBV2 with TRBJ1-1, with D uncertain. The germline CDR1 and CDR2 sequences are SNHLY and FYNNEI. V was clipped by 4 bases and J by 5 bases, with 11 bases between them. CDR3 size: 13 residues.

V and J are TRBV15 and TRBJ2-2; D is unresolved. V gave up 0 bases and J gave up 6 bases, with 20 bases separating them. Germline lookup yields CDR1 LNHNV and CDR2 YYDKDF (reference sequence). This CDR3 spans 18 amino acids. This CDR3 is CATSRDRRRSVNAGELFF. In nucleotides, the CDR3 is TGTGCCACCAGCAGAGATCGTAGGAGATCAGTTAATGCCGGGGAGCTGTTTTTT.

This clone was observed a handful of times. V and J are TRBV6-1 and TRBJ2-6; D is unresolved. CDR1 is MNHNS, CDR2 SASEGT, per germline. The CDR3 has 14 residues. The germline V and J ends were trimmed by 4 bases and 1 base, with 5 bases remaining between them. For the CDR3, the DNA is TGTGCCAGCAGTGCCATTTCTGGGGCCAACGTCCTGACTTTC. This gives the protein CASSAISGANVLTF.

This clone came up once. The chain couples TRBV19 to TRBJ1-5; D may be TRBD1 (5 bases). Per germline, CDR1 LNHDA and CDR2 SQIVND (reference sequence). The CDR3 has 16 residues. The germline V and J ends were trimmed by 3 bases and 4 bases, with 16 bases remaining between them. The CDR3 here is CASSMGEVWGNQPQHF. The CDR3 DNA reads TGTGCCAGTAGTATGGGGGAGGTATGGGGTAATCAGCCCCAGCATTTT.

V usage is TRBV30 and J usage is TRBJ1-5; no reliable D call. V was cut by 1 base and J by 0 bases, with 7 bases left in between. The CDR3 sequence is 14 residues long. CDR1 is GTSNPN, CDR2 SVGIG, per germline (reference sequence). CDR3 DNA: TGTGCCTGGAGTGGGTGGAATAGCAATCAGCCCCAGCATTTT. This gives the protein CAWSGWNSNQPQHF.

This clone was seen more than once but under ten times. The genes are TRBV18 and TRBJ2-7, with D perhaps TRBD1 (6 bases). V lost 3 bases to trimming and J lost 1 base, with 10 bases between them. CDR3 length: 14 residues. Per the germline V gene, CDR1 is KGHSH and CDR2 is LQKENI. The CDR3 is CASSPTGHSYEQYF. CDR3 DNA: TGTGCCAGCTCACCGACAGGCCATTCCTACGAGCAGTACTTC.

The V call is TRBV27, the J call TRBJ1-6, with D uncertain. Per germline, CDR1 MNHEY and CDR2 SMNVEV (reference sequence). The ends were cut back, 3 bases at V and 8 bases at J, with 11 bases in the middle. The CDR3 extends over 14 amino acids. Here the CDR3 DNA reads TGTGCCAGCAGTTTCGGGGTACGGGATTCACCCCTCCACTTT. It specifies CASSFGVRDSPLHF.

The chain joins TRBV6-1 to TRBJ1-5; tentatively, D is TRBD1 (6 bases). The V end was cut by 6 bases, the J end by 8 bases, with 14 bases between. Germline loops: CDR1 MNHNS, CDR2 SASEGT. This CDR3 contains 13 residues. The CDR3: CASSETGREPQHF. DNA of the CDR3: TGTGCCAGCAGCGAGACAGGCCGGGAGCCCCAGCATTTT.

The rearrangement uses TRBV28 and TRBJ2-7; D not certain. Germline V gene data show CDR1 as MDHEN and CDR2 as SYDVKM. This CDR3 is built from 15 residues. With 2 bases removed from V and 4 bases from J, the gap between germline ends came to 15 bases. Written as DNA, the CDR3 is TGTGCCAGCAGTTTACTATTTATGGGGTCATACGAGCAGTACTTC. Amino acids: CASSLLFMGSYEQYF.

The CDR3 loop is CASSLARAYEQYF. CDR3 nucleotide sequence: TGTGCCAGCAGCTTAGCTCGGGCCTACGAGCAGTACTTC. This chain joins TRBV7-2 and TRBJ2-7, with D unresolved. The V gene lost 0 bases and the J gene lost 2 bases, with 5 bases spanning the gap. Germline V gene lookup returns CDR1 SGHTA and CDR2 FQGNSA. The CDR3 covers 13 residues.

The CDR3, as DNA: TGTGCCAGCAGCTTACAGGCCGGCGCAGAATCAGGGGGCGCGGAGACCCAGTACTTC. Translated: CASSLQAGAESGGAETQYF. The chain combines TRBV7-2 with TRBJ2-5, with 8 bases fitting TRBD1. From germline, CDR1 is SGHTA and CDR2 FQGNSA. This CDR3 has 19 residues. J was trimmed by 5 bases and V by 2 bases; bases with no gene match: 19.

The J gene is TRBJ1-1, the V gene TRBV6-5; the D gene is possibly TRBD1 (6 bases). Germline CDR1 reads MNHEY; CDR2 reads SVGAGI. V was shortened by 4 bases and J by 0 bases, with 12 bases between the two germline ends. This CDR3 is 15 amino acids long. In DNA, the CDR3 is TGTGCCAGCAGTTCTCCGGGACAAATGAACACTGAAGCTTTCTTT. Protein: CASSSPGQMNTEAFF.

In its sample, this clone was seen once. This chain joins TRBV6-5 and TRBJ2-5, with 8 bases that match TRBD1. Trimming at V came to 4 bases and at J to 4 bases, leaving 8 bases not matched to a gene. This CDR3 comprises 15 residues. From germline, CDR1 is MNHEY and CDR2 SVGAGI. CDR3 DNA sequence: TGTGCCAGCAGTTCCGATTGGACAGGGCTAGAGACCCAGTACTTC. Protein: CASSSDWTGLETQYF.

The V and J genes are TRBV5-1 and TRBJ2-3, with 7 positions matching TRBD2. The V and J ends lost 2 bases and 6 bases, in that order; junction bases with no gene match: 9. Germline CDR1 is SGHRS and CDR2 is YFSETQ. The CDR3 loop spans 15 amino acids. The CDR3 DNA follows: TGCGCCAGCAGCTTAGGAGGGAGGGCCGGTGATACGCAGTATTTT. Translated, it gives CASSLGGRAGDTQYF. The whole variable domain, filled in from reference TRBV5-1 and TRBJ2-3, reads KAGVTQTPRYLIKTRGQQVTLSCSPISGHRSVSWYQQTPGQGLQFLFEYFSETQRNKGNFPGRFSGRQFSNSRSEMNVSTLELGDSALYLCASSLGGRAGDTQYFGPGTRLTVL.

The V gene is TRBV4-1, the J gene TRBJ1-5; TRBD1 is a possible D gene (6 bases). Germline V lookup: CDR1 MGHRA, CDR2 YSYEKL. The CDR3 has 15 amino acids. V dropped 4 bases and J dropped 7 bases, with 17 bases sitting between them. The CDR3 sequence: CASSLQPGARQPQHF. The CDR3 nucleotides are TGCGCCAGCAGCCTTCAGCCAGGGGCGCGACAGCCCCAGCATTTT.

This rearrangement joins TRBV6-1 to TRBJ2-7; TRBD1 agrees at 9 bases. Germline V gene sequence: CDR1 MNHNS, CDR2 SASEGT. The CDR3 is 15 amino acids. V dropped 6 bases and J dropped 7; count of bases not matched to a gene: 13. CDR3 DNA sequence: TGTGCCAGCAGCCTGGGGGGGACAGGGTTAACGGAGCAGTACTTC. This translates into CASSLGGTGLTEQYF.

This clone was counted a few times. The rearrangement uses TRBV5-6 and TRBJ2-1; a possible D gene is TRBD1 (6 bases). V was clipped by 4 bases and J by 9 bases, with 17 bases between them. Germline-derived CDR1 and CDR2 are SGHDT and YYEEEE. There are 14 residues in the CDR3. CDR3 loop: CASSTPTGSGEQFF. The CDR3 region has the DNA TGTGCCAGCAGCACCCCGACAGGCTCCGGTGAGCAGTTCTTC. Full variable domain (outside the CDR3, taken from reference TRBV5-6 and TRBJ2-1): DAGVTQSPTHLIKTRGQQVTLRCSPKSGHDTVSWYQQALGQGPQFIFQYYEEEERQRGNFPDRFSGHQFPNYSSELNVNALLLGDSALYLCASSTPTGSGEQFFGPGTRLTVL.

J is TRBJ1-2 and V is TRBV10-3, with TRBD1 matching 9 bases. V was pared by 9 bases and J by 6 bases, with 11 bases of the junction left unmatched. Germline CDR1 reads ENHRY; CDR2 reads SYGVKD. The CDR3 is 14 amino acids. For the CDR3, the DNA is TGTGCCATTTGGGATTCCGGGACAGGGCATGGCTACACCTTC. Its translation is CAIWDSGTGHGYTF.

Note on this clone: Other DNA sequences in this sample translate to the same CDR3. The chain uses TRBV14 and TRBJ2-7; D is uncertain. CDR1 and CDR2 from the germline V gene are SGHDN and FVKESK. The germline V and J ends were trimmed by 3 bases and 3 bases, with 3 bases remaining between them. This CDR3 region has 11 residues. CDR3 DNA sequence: TGTGCCAGCAGCCAGGGCTACGAGCAGTACTTC. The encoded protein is CASSQGYEQYF.

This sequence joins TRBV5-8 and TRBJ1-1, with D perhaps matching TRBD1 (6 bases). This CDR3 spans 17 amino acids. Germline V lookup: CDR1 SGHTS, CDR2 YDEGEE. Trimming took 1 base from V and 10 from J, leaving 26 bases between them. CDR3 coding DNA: TGTGCCAGCAGCTTGCCCCCCCAGACATATAACAGGGAGGGAGCTTTCTTT. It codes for CASSLPPQTYNREGAFF.